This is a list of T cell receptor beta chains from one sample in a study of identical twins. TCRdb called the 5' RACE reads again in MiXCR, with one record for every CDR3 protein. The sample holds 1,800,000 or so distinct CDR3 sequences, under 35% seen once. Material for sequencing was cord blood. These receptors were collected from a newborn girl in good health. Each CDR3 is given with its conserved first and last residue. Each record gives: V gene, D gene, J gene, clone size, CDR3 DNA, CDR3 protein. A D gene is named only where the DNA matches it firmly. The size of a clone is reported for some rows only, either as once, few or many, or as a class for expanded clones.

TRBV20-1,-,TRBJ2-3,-,TGCAGTGCTACGTTCCCGCGCGGGGACACAGATACGCGGTATTTT,CSATFPRGDTDTRYF
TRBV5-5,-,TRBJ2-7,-,TGTGCCAGCAGCGTGGGACTCTTGGTTGGGTCCTACGAGCAGTACTTC,CASSVGLLVGSYEQYF
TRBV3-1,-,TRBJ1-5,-,TGTGCCAGCAGCCAAGGGACAAGGGGTCAGCCCCAGCATTTT,CASSQGTRGQPQHF
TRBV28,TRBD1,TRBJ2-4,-,TGTGCCAGCAGCCGAAGAGGACAGGGACACCTAGCCAAAAACATTCAGTACTTC,CASSRRGQGHLAKNIQYF
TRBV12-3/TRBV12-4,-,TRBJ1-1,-,TGTGCCAGCAGTTTAGGGTCGAGCCACACTGAAGCTTTCTTT,CASSLGSSHTEAFF
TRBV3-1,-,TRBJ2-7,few,TGTGCCAGCAGCCAAGGGTGGTACGAGCAGTACTTC,CASSQGWYEQYF
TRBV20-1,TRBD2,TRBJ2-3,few,TGCAGTGCTAGAGCGGTGAAGCGGGGTACGCTAACAGATACGCAGTATTTT,CSARAVKRGTLTDTQYF
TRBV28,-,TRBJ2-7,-,TGTGCCAGCAGTCCACACGCACACCCCTACGAGCAGTACTTC,CASSPHAHPYEQYF
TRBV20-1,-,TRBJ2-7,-,TGCAGTGCTAGAGATTTCAGGTCCCGTAGCTACGAGCAGTACTTC,CSARDFRSRSYEQYF
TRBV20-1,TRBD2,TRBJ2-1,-,TGCAGTGCTAGAGATCCTTGGACTAGCGGGAGGAATGAGCAGTTCTTC,CSARDPWTSGRNEQFF
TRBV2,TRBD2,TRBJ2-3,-,TGTGCCAGCAGGGGGACTAGCGGGAGTGCCGATACGCAGTATTTT,CASRGTSGSADTQYF
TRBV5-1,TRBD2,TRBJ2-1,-,TGCGCCAGCAGCTTCATCCTAGCGGGAGGAAATGAGCAGTTCTTC,CASSFILAGGNEQFF
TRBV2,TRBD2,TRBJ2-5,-,TGTGCCAGCAGTGTATTGGCGGGAGTCGGAGAGACCCAGTACTTC,CASSVLAGVGETQYF
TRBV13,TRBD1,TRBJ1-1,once,TGTGCCAGCAGCTTAGGCCTGGACAGGGGAAGGAACACTGAAGCTTTCTTT,CASSLGLDRGRNTEAFF